This T cell receptor beta chain was found in a study of shared T cell receptors in the human thymus (dated by TCRdb to about 2021). Background for the entire study: The study examined how self-reactive, shared T-cell receptor alpha chains are generated in the human thymus.

In the case of this clone: Its target antigen remains unknown. The input lacks base qualities; no much larger clone sits a single base away.

Libraries came from the immunoSEQ multiplex PCR assay. Held by TCRdb, this immuneACCESS table contains in-frame sequences only and omits some clones. Under half of the omission traces to an unresolved V gene where checked; the cause of the rest is unknown. For this sample the table gives around 340,000 clones, of which around 95% were detected only once. Around 0.019% of the sample is held by the ten biggest clonotypes. V ends up 5 bases short and J 2 bases short, with an unmatched junction base count of 10. Looking up the germline V gene yields CDR1 SGHAT and CDR2 FQNNGV. From the cysteine through the phenylalanine, the CDR3 covers 16 amino acids. Of the read, only the CDR3 DNA is kept; its 48 bases are in frame from base 1.

The clonotype originates from a human donor. The chain is made from TRBV11-2 and TRBJ1-2, with TRBD1 matching 8 junction bases. Sequenced sample: thymocytes. The DNA sequence reads TGTGCCAGCAGCCACGACCAGGGGGCGAGGAACTATGGCTACACCTTC. Its translation reads: CASSHDQGARNYGYTF.